Shown below are 14 T cell receptor beta chains from a single sample sequenced in a study of blood T cell repertoires in COVID-19. Profiled with immunoSEQ multiplex PCR; TCRdb holds only in-frame clones, not every one. The data show 130,000 to 150,000 clones, over 70% seen once. Specimen: peripheral blood. The receptors were sampled from a woman aged 55-70 years with acute or convalescent COVID-19.

This rearrangement joins TRBV2 to TRBJ2-5; 9 bases are shared with TRBD2. The CDR3 extends over 14 amino acids. CDR1 is SNHLY, CDR2 FYNNEI, per germline. Trimming cost V 3 bases and J 5 bases; bases outside gene matches: 4. The CDR3 region has the DNA TGTGCCAGCAGTGATAGCGGGAGCGGGGAGACCCAGTACTTC. It specifies CASSDSGSGETQYF.

The chain combines TRBV5-6 with TRBJ2-5; D is unclear. This CDR3 comprises 13 residues. Trimming cost V 4 bases and J 2 bases, with 9 bases left between them. CDR1 is SGHDT and CDR2 is YYEEEE in the germline V gene. CDR3 bases: TGTGCCAGCAGCCGGTATGGTCAAGAGACCCAGTACTTC. Amino acids: CASSRYGQETQYF.

This sequence joins TRBV5-1 and TRBJ1-1, with D possibly TRBD1 on 6 matching bases. This CDR3 has 14 amino acids. Germline CDR1 and CDR2: SGHRS and YFSETQ. The V end was cut by 2 bases, the J end by 8 bases, with 16 bases between. DNA for the CDR3: TGCGCCAGCAGCTTTAGGCCAGGGGATGGGGAAGCTTTCTTT. As protein: CASSFRPGDGEAFF.

The CDR3 DNA reads TGTGCCTGGAGTGCAGGACCTGGGGCCCATACGCAGTATTTT. Encoded protein: CAWSAGPGAHTQYF. The rearrangement links TRBV30 to TRBJ2-3, with TRBD1 as a possible D gene (5 bases). The germline gives CDR1 GTSNPN, CDR2 SVGIG (reference sequence). CDR3 length: 14 amino acids. V was cut by 1 base and J by 7 bases, with 15 bases left in between.

This chain uses TRBV28 with TRBJ2-1; 8 bases match TRBD2. Germline-derived CDR1 and CDR2 are MDHEN and SYDVKM. V lost 6 bases, J lost 4 bases, and 5 bases stayed unmatched. This CDR3 has 14 amino acids. The CDR3: CASRSGTRYNEQFF. CDR3 nucleotide sequence: TGTGCCAGCAGGTCCGGGACTAGATACAATGAGCAGTTCTTC.

The chain combines TRBV28 with TRBJ1-5; 11 nucleotides match TRBD1. The V segment lost 6 bases and the J segment 1 base; nucleotides outside the gene matches: 2. Germline assignment: CDR1 MDHEN and CDR2 SYDVKM. This CDR3 comprises 15 residues. CDR3 DNA: TGTGCCAGCAGCGGGACAGGGGGGAGCAATCAGCCCCAGCATTTT. The encoded protein is CASSGTGGSNQPQHF.

The chain links TRBV27 to TRBJ2-1, with TRBD2 as a possible D gene (5 bases). V was trimmed by 3 bases and J by 2 bases, leaving 8 bases between them. CDR1 and CDR2 from the germline V gene are MNHEY and SMNVEV (reference sequence). The CDR3 length is 14 residues. In DNA, the CDR3 is TGTGCCAGCAGTTTTGAGAGGGCCTACAATGAGCAGTTCTTC. It encodes CASSFERAYNEQFF.

This sequence joins TRBV3-1 (or the pseudogene TRBV3-2) and TRBJ1-5; 10 bases fit TRBD1. This CDR3 is built from 15 residues. From germline, CDR1 is LGHDT and CDR2 YNNKEL (reference sequence). With 4 bases clipped from V and 6 bases from J, the junction kept 6 bases outside the gene matches. In nucleotides, the CDR3 is TGTGCCAGCAGCCCATCGGGACAGGGGAGTCAGCCCCAGCATTTT. Amino acids: CASSPSGQGSQPQHF.

V usage is TRBV6-5 and J usage is TRBJ2-1, with a tentative D call TRBD1 (6 bases). This CDR3 region has 15 residues. The V gene lost 5 bases and the J gene lost 0 bases, with 11 bases spanning the gap. Per the germline V gene, CDR1 is MNHEY and CDR2 is SVGAGI. The CDR3 sequence: CASSLRQASYNEQFF. DNA of the CDR3: TGTGCCAGCAGTCTAAGACAGGCCTCCTACAATGAGCAGTTCTTC.

The chain employs TRBV5-1 and TRBJ2-5, with TRBD2 matching 13 bases. The V gene's germline CDR1 is SGHRS and CDR2 YFSETQ. Germline trimming cut 4 bases from V and 5 bases from J; bases unmatched to any gene: 8. The CDR3 is 16 residues long. CDR3 nucleotides: TGCGCCAGCAGCCGTACTAGCGGGAGGGCCTCGGAGACCCAGTACTTC. This codes for CASSRTSGRASETQYF. Full variable domain (outside the CDR3, taken from reference TRBV5-1 and TRBJ2-5): KAGVTQTPRYLIKTRGQQVTLSCSPISGHRSVSWYQQTPGQGLQFLFEYFSETQRNKGNFPGRFSGRQFSNSRSEMNVSTLELGDSALYLCASSRTSGRASETQYFGPGTRLLVL.

This rearrangement joins TRBV9 to TRBJ1-5; D is uncertain. This CDR3 comprises 14 residues. Germline V gives CDR1 SGDLS, CDR2 YYNGEE. V lost 0 bases and J 0 bases, leaving 4 bases between the germline ends. CDR3 sequence reads: CASSVGHSNQPQHF. The CDR3 region has the DNA TGTGCCAGCAGCGTAGGTCATAGCAATCAGCCCCAGCATTTT. The full variable domain, in which reference TRBV9 and TRBJ1-5 provide the parts outside the CDR3, is DSGVTQTPKHLITATGQRVTLRCSPRSGDLSVYWYQQSLDQGLQFLIQYYNGEERAKGNILERFSAQQFPDLHSELNLSSLELGDSALYFCASSVGHSNQPQHFGDGTRLSIL.

The V gene is TRBV12-3 or TRBV12-4, the J gene TRBJ2-3, with D hard to call. The CDR3 runs to 11 residues. The germline V and J ends were trimmed by 5 bases and 5 bases, with 5 bases remaining between them. CDR3 loop: CASSPLDTQYF. CDR3 DNA sequence: TGTGCCAGCAGTCCCCTAGATACGCAGTATTTT.

This rearrangement joins TRBV5-5 to TRBJ1-3, with 10 bases lining up with TRBD1. The CDR3 spans 14 residues. V lost 5 bases, J lost 4 bases, and 3 bases stayed unmatched. CDR1 is SGHKS, CDR2 YYEKEE, per germline (reference sequence). The CDR3 DNA is TGTGCCAGCAGAGCGACAGGGGGCGGAAACACCATATATTTT. Encoded protein: CASRATGGGNTIYF.

The CDR3 DNA sequence: TGTGCCAGCAGCAAGGGGGCAGCTGGAAACACCATATATTTT. Its protein is CASSKGAAGNTIYF. The V gene is TRBV5-4, the J gene TRBJ1-3; 7 positions match TRBD1. The CDR3 consists of 14 residues. V gave up 4 bases and J gave up 2 bases; unmatched junction bases: 3. CDR1 and CDR2 from the germline V gene are SGHNT and YYREEE (reference sequence).